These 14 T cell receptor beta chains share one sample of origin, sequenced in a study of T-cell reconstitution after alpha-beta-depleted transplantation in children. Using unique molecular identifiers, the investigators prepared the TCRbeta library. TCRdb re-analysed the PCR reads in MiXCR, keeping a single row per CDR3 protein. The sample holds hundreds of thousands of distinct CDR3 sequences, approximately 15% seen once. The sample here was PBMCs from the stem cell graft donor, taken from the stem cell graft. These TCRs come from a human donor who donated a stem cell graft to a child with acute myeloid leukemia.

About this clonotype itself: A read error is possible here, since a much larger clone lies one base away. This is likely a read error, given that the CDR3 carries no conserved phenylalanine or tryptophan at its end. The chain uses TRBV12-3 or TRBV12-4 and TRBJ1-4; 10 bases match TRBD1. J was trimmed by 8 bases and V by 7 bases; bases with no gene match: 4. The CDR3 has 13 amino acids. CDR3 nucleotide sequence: TGTGCCAGCACCGCGGACAGGGGGGAAAAACTGTTTTTA. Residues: CASTADRGEKLFL.

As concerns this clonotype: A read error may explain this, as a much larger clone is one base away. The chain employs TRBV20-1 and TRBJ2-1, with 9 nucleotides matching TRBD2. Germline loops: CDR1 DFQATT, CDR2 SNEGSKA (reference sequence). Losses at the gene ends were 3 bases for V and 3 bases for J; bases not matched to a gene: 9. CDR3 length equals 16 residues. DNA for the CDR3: TGCAGTGCTAGGTCGCCCAGCGGGGGGCTCTACAATGAGCAGTTCTTC. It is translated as CSARSPSGGLYNEQFF.

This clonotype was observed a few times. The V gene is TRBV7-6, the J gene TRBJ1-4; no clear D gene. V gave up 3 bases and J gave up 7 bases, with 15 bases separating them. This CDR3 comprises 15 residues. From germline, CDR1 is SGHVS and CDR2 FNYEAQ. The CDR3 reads CASSFSRRAGEKLFF. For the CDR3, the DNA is TGTGCCAGCAGCTTTAGCCGGCGAGCTGGTGAAAAACTGTTTTTT.

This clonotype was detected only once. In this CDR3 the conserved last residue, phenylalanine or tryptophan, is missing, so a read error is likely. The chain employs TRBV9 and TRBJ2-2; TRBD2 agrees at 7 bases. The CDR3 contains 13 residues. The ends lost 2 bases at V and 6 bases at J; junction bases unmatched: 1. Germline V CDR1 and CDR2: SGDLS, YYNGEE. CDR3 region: CASSVGGAGELFY. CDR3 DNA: TGTGCCAGCAGCGTTGGGGGGGCCGGGGAGCTGTTTTAT.

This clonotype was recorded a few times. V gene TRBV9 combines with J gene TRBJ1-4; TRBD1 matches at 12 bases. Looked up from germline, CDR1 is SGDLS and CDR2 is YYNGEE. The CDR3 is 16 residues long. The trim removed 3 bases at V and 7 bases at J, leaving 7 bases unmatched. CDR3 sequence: CASSGGTGGLGEKLFF. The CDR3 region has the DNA TGTGCCAGCAGCGGCGGGACAGGGGGCTTGGGTGAAAAACTGTTTTTT.

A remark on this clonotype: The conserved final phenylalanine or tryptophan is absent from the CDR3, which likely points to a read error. CDR3 in DNA: TGTGCCAGCAGCCAAGAATCGCTTAGAGGGGGCAATGAGCAGTTCTAC. Translation gives CASSQESLRGGNEQFY. The chain recombines TRBV4-2 with TRBJ2-1; tentatively, D is TRBD1 (6 bases). The CDR3 loop spans 16 amino acids. Germline V lookup: CDR1 LGHNA, CDR2 YNFKEQ. Trimming pared 0 bases from V and 6 bases from J, leaving 15 bases between.

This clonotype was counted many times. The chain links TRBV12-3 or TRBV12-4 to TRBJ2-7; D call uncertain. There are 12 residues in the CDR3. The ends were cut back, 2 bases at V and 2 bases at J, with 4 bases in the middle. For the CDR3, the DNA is TGTGCCAGCAGTTTATTAACCTACGAGCAGTACTTC. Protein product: CASSLLTYEQYF.

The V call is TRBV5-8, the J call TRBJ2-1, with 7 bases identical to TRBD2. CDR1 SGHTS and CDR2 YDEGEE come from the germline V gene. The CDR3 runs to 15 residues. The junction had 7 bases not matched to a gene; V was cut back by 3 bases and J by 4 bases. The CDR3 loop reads CASSSAGVRYNEQFF. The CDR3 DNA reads TGTGCCAGCAGCTCCGCGGGGGTAAGGTACAATGAGCAGTTCTTC. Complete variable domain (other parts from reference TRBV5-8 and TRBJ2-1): EAGVTQSPTHLIKTRGQQATLRCSPISGHTSVYWYQQALGLGLQFLLWYDEGEERNRGNFPPRFSGRQFPNYSSELNVNALELEDSALYLCASSSAGVRYNEQFFGPGTRLTVL.

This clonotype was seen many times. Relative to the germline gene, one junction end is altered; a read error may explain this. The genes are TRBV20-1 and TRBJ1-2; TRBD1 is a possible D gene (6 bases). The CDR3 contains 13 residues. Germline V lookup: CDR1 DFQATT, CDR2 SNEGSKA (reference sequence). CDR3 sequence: CSARGPGTYDYTF. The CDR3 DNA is TGCAGTGCTAGGGGCCCGGGGACATATGACTACACCTTC.

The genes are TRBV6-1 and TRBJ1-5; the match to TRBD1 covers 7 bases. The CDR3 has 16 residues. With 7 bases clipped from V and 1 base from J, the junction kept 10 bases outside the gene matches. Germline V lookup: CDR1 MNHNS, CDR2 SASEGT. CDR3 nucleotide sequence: TGTGCCAGCACCGTAAGAACAGGGGACAGCAATCAGCCCCAGCATTTT. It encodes CASTVRTGDSNQPQHF.

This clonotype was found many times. In DNA form, the CDR3 reads TGTGCCAGCACCCCACTGGGACATAGCACAGATACGCAGTATTTT. Protein product: CASTPLGHSTDTQYF. The V call is TRBV6-1, the J call TRBJ2-3; D perhaps matches TRBD1 (6 bases). The V and J ends lost 7 bases and 0 bases respectively, with 14 bases between them. This CDR3 has 15 amino acids. Germline values: CDR1 MNHNS, CDR2 SASEGT.

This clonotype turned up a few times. The CDR3 region is CASTDRTGANVLTF. The CDR3 nucleotides are TGTGCCAGCACCGACAGAACTGGGGCCAACGTCCTGACTTTC. The chain uses TRBV6-1 and TRBJ2-6, with TRBD1 as a possible D gene (5 bases). The CDR3 totals 14 residues. Germline V lookup: CDR1 MNHNS, CDR2 SASEGT. V shed 7 bases and J shed 2 bases, with 9 bases lying between them.

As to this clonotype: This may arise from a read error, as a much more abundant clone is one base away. CDR3 sequence reads: CASSIRAGLLPYEQYF. Written as DNA, the CDR3 is TGTGCCAGCAGCATCCGCGCAGGTCTCCTGCCCTACGAGCAGTACTTC. The chain carries TRBV7-2 and TRBJ2-7; no definite D call. Per the germline V gene, CDR1 is SGHTA and CDR2 is FQGNSA. CDR3 length: 16 amino acids. V lost 5 bases and J 2 bases, leaving 19 bases between the germline ends.

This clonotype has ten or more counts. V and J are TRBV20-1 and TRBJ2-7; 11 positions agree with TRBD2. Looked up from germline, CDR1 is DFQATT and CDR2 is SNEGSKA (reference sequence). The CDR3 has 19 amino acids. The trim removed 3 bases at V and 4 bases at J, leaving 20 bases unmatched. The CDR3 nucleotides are TGCAGTGCTAGTAGCGGGGGGGCGACTAGTGGCTCACCCGATTACGAGCAGTACGTC. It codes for CSASSGGATSGSPDYEQYV.